This T cell receptor (beta chain) was retrieved from a study of technical replicates of blood from several donors (dated by TCRdb to 2016 to 2017). CDR1 and CDR2 are drawn from the germline V gene: KGHSH, LQKENI. The CDR3 holds 15 amino acids from the cysteine to the phenylalanine. Only the CDR3 DNA is retained, 45 bases long and in frame from the first base. V loses 3 bases of germline sequence and J loses 2 bases, and the interval between the two ends is 13 bases. On this clone itself: Its recognized antigen is unknown. There are no base qualities to consult, and no much larger clone falls within one base.

Library preparation employed the immunoSEQ multiplex PCR assay. The clones in this table, taken by TCRdb from immuneACCESS, are in-frame only. Not every clone is retained; where verified, under half of the shortfall comes from an unresolved V gene, and the cause of the rest is unknown. The sample table records fewer than 15,000 clones; 80% of these occur just once. The ten largest clones take up over 9.5% of the sample. The TCR comes from a human donor in good health. The chain joins TRBV18 to TRBJ2-5; a tentative D match to TRBD1 spans 6 bases. The sequenced material came from PBMCs. CDR3 protein: CASSPDSSGQETQYF. The DNA sequence reads TGTGCCAGCTCACCGGACAGTAGTGGGCAAGAGACCCAGTACTTC.